This TCR beta chain originates from a study of shared clonotypes between healthy human individuals. Original processing methods: Filtering of immunoSEQ junctional sequences could not match full-length read filtering. The table came from immunoSEQ multiplex PCR; TCRdb's copy has only in-frame clones and leaves some out. V and J calls plus clone size are reproduced from that table; the DNA served to infer D and trimming. In the table there are a few million clones, more than 80% of which are singletons. The CDR3 length is 13 residues. Germline CDR1 reads SGHDN; CDR2 reads FVKESK. V lost 2 bases to trimming and J lost 3 bases, with 7 bases between them.

V usage is TRBV14 and J usage is TRBJ1-1; D uncertain. Sequenced: naive CD4+ T cells from PBMCs. Subset in this sample: CD45RA+ positively selected. The sequence came from a man between 18 and 35 years old in good health. Some clones in this sample may be carry-over from other donors' samples. The CDR3 coding sequence is TGTGCCAGCAGCCAAAAAGTATACACTGAAGCTTTCTTT. The encoded protein is CASSQKVYTEAFF.